This T cell receptor beta chain was identified during a study of vaccination and CD4 T cells after COVID-19. Cultured CD4+ T cell DNA underwent sequencing with the Oncomine TCR Beta short-read assay. Genomic DNA was isolated from cultured CD4+ T cells. TCRdb reprocessed the PCR reads via MiXCR and lists one record per CDR3 protein. The sample records some 10,000 distinct CDR3 sequences, 60% to 70% being singletons. As to treatment: roughly nine-day PBMC culture with coronavirus spike peptide pools or control peptides (ViraFEST assay). This clonotype was found a few times. As yet, its antigen is unknown. The origin of this receptor is a human donor who had recovered from COVID-19. Sequenced: CD4+ T cells from blood, cultured in vitro.

The CDR3 DNA reads TGTGCCAGTAGTATACCGGGACGAAGTACCGGGGAGCTGTTTTTT. Encoded protein: CASSIPGRSTGELFF. This sequence joins TRBV19 and TRBJ2-2, with D tentatively TRBD1 or TRBD2 (5 bases each). V lost 2 bases and J 5 bases, leaving 12 bases between the germline ends. CDR3 length equals 15 residues. Germline lookup yields CDR1 LNHDA and CDR2 SQIVND (reference sequence).